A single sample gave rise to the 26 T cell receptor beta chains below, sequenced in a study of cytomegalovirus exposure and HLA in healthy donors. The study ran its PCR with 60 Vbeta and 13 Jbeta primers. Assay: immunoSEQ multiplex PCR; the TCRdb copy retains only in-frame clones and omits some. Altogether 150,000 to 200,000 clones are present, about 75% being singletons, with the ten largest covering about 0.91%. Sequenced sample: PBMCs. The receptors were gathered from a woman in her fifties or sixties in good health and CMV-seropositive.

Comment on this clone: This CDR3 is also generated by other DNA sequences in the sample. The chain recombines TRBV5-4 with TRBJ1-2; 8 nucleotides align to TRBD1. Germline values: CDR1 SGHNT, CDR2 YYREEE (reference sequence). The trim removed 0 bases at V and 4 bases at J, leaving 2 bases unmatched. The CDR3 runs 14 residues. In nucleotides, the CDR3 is TGTGCCAGCAGCTTGGACAGGGGGACCTATGGCTACACCTTC. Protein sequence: CASSLDRGTYGYTF.

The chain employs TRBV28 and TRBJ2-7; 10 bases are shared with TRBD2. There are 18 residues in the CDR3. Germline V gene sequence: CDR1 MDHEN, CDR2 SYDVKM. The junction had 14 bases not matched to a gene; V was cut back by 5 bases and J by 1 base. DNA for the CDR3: TGTGCCAGCAGTCCGAGAGTTTGGAGCGGGAGGGAATCCTACGAGCAGTACTTC. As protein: CASSPRVWSGRESYEQYF.

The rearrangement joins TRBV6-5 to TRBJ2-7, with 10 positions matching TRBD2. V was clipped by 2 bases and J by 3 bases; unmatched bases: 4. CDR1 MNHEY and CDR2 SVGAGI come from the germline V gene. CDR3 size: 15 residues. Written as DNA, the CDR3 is TGTGCCAGCAGTTACGGGACTAGCGAGCACTACGAGCAGTACTTC. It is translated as CASSYGTSEHYEQYF.

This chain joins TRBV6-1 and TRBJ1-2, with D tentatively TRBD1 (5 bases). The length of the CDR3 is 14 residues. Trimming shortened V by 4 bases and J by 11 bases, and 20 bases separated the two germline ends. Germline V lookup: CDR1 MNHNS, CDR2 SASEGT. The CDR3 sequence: CASSGLVLLPGYTF. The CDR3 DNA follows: TGTGCCAGCAGTGGCCTCGTCCTGCTCCCAGGGTACACCTTC.

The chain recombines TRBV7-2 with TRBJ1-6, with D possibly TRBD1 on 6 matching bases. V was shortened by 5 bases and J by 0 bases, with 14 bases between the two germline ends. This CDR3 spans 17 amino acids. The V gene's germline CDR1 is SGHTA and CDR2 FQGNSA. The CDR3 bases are TGTGCCAGCAGCACTACAGGGTGGAGCTCCTATAATTCACCCCTCCACTTT. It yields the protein CASSTTGWSSYNSPLHF.

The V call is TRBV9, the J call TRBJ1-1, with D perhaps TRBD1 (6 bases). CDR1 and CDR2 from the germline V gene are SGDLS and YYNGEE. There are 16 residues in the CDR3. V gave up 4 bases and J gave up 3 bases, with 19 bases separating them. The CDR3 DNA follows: TGTGCCAGCAGCCCAAGGGGGGGACATCAGTACACTGAAGCTTTCTTT. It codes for CASSPRGGHQYTEAFF. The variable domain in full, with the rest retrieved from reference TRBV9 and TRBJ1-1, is DSGVTQTPKHLITATGQRVTLRCSPRSGDLSVYWYQQSLDQGLQFLIQYYNGEERAKGNILERFSAQQFPDLHSELNLSSLELGDSALYFCASSPRGGHQYTEAFFGQGTRLTVV.

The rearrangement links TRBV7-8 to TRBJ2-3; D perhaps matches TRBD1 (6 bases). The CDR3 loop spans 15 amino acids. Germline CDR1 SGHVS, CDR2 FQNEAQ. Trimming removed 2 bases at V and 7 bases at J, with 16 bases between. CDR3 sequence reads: CASSLPFRGPNTQYF. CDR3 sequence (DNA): TGTGCCAGCAGCTTACCTTTCAGGGGCCCGAATACGCAGTATTTT. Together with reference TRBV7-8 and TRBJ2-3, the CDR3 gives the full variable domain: GAGVSQSPRYKVAKRGQDVALRCDPISGHVSLFWYQQALGQGPEFLTYFQNEAQLDKSGLPSDRFFAERPEGSVSTLKIQRTQQEDSAVYLCASSLPFRGPNTQYFGPGTRLTVL.

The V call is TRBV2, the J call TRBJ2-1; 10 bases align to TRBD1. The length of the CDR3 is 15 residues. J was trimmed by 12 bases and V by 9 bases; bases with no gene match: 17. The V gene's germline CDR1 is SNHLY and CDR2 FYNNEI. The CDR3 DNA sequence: TGTGCCAGTAATCCACCGGGACAGGGGAGCGATGGGCAGTTCTTC. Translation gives CASNPPGQGSDGQFF.

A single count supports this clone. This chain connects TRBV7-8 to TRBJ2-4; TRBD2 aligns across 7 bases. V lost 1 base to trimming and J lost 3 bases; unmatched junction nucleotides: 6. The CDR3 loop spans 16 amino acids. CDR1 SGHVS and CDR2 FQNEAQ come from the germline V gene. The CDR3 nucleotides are TGTGCCAGCAGCTTAGGAGGGGAGGGCCACAAAAACATTCAGTACTTC. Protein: CASSLGGEGHKNIQYF. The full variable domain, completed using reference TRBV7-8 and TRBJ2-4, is GAGVSQSPRYKVAKRGQDVALRCDPISGHVSLFWYQQALGQGPEFLTYFQNEAQLDKSGLPSDRFFAERPEGSVSTLKIQRTQQEDSAVYLCASSLGGEGHKNIQYFGAGTRLSVL.

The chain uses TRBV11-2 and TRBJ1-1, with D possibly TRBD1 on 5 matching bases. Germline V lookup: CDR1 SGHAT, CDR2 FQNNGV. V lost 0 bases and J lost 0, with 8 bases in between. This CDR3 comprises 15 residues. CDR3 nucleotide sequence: TGTGCCAGCAGCTTAGAAGTCAGGGTGAACACTGAAGCTTTCTTT. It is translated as CASSLEVRVNTEAFF.

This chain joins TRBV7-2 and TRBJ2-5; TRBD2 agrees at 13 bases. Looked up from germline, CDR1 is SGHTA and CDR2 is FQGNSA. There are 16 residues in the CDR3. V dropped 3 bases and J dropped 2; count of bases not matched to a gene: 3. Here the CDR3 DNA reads TGTGCCAGCAGCTTCGGGACTAGCGGGGTGCAAGAGACCCAGTACTTC. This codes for CASSFGTSGVQETQYF.

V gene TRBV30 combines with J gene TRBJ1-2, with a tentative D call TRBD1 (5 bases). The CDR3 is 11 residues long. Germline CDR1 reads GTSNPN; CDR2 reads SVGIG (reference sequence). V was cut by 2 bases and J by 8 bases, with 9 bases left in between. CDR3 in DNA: TGTGCCTGGAGTTCGGGGGGAGGCTACACCTTC. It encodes CAWSSGGGYTF.

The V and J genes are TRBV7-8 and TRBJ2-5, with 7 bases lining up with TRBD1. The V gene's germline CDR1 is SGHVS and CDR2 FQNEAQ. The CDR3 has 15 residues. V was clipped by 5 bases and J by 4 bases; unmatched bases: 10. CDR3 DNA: TGTGCCAGCAGCGGGCGGAGAGGGGGCTTAGAGACCCAGTACTTC. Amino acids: CASSGRRGGLETQYF.

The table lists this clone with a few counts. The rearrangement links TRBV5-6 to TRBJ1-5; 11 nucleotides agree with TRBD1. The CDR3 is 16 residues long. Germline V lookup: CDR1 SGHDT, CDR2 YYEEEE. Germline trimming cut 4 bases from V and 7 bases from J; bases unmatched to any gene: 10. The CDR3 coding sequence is TGTGCCAGCAGCATCCGGGGACAGGGGGTAAGGCAGCCCCAGCATTTT. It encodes CASSIRGQGVRQPQHF.

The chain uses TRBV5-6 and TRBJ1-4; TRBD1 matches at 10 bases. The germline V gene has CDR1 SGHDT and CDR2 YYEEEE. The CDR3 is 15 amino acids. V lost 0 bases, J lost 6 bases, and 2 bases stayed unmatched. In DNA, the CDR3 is TGTGCCAGCAGCTTGGCCGGACAGGGGGATGAAAAACTGTTTTTT. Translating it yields CASSLAGQGDEKLFF.

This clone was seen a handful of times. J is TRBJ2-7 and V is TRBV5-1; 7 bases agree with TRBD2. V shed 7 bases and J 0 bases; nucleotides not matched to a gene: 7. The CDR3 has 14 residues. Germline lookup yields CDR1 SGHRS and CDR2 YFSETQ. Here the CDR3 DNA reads TGCGCCAGCTCTCCTCCGGGGGGCTCCTACGAGCAGTACTTC. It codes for CASSPPGGSYEQYF.

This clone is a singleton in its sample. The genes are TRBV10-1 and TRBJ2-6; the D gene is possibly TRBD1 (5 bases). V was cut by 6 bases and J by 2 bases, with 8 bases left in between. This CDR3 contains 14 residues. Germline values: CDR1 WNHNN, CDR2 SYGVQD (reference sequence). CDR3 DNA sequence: TGCGCCAGCAGCAGGGTCGCTGGGGCCAACGTCCTGACTTTC. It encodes CASSRVAGANVLTF.

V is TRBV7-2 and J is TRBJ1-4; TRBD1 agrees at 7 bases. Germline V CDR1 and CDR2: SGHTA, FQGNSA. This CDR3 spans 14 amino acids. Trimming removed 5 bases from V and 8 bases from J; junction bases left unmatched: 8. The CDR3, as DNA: TGTGCCAGCAGCCCAGGGGGACCGGCGGAAAAACTGTTTTTT. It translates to CASSPGGPAEKLFF.

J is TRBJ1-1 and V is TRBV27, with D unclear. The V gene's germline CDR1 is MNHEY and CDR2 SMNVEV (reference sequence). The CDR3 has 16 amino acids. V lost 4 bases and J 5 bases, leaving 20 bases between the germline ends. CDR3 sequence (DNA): TGTGCCAGCAGTTCAGCCGCACGAGGGAGTCCGACTGAAGCTTTCTTT. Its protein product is CASSSAARGSPTEAFF.

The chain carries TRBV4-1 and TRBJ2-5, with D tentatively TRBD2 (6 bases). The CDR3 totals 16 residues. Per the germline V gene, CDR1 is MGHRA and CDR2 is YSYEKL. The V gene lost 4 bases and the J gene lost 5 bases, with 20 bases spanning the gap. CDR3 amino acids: CASSPDLGGPQETQYF. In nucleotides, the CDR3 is TGCGCCAGCAGCCCCGACTTGGGAGGACCTCAGGAGACCCAGTACTTC.

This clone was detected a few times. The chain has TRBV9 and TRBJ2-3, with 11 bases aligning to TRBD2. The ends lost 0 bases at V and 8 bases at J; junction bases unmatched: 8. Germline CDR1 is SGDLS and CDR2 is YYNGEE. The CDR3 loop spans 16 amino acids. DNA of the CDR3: TGTGCCAGCAGCGTAGAAGGGTTAGCGGGGGGGCGTACGCAGTATTTT. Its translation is CASSVEGLAGGRTQYF.

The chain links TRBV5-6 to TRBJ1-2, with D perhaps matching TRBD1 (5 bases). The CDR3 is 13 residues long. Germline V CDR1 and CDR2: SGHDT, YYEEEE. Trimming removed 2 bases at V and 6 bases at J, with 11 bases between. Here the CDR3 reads CASSFGQVDGYTF. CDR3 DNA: TGTGCCAGCAGCTTCGGACAAGTCGATGGCTACACCTTC.

CDR3 DNA sequence: TGTGCCTCAACGCGGGGGGGGGCCCAAGAGACCCAGTACTTC. Residues: CASTRGGAQETQYF. The V and J genes are TRBV10-3 and TRBJ2-5; TRBD2 agrees at 9 bases. With 11 bases clipped from V and 1 base from J, the junction kept 8 bases outside the gene matches. This CDR3 has 14 residues. Germline CDR1 and CDR2: ENHRY and SYGVKD.

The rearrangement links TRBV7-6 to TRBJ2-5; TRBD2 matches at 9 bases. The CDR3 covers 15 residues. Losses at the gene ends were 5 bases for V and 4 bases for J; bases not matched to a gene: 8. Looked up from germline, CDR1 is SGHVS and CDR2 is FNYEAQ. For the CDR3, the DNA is TGTGCCAGCAGCCATATAGCGGGAGAGGTAGAGACCCAGTACTTC. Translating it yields CASSHIAGEVETQYF.

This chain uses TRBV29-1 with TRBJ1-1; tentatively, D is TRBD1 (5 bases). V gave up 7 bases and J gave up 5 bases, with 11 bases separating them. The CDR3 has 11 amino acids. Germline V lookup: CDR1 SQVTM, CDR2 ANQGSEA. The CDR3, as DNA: TGCAGCGGGACATTTGGTACTGAAGCTTTCTTT. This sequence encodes CSGTFGTEAFF.

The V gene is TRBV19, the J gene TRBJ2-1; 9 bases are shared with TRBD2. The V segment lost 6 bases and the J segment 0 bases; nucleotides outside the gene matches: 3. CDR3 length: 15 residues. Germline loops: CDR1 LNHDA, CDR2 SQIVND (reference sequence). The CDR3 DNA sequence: TGTGCCAGTAGCGATAGCGGGAGCTCCTACAATGAGCAGTTCTTC. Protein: CASSDSGSSYNEQFF. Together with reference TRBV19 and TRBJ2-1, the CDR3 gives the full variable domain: DGGITQSPKYLFRKEGQNVTLSCEQNLNHDAMYWYRQDPGQGLRLIYYSQIVNDFQKGDIAEGYSVSREKKESFPLTVTSAQKNPTAFYLCASSDSGSSYNEQFFGPGTRLTVL.